A single TCR beta chain is shown here with its context. The V end was cut by 7 bases, the J end by 6 bases, with 18 bases between. The CDR3 totals 15 residues. This record comes from a study of T cell repertoires in cytomegalovirus infection. TCRdb re-called the reads with MiXCR, one entry per CDR3 protein. The table includes approximately 500,000 distinct CDR3 sequences, 16% detected once. The origin of this receptor is a human donor in good health (CMV status not recorded). Some clones in this sample may be carry-over from other donors' samples. The chain joins TRBV12-3 or TRBV12-4 to TRBJ2-2; TRBD2 is a possible D gene (5 bases). Sequencing used CD8+ T cells from PBMCs. This chain's CDR3 is CASILTGGFAGELFF. The CDR3 DNA reads TGTGCCAGCATCCTGACCGGAGGTTTCGCCGGGGAGCTGTTTTTT.